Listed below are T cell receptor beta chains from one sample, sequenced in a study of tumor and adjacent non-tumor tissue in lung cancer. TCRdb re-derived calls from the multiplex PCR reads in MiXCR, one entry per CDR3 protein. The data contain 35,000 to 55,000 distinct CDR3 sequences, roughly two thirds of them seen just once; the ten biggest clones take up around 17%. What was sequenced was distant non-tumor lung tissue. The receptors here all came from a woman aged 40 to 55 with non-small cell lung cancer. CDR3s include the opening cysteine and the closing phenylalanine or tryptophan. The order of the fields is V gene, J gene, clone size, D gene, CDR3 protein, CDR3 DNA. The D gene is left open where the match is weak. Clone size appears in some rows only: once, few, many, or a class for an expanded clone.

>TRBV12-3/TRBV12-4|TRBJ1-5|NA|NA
CASCTNRKASNQPRHF
TGTGCCAGCTGTACAAACAGGAAAGCGAGCAATCAGCCCCGGCATTTT
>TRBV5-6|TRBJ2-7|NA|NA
CASSLTSLTIYEQYF
TGCGCCAGCAGCCTAACCTCCCTTACGATCTACGAGCAGTACTTC
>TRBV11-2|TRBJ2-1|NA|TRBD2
CASSLGTLAGRNEQFF
TGTGCTAGCAGCTTAGGGACACTAGCGGGGCGCAATGAGCAATTCTTC
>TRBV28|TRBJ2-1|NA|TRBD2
CASSTQTSGKQNEQFF
TGTGCCAGCAGTACCCAGACTAGCGGAAAGCAAAATGAGCAGTTCTTC
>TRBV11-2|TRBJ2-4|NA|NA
CASSSGNIQYF
TGTGCCAGCAGCTCGGGGAACATTCAGTATTTC
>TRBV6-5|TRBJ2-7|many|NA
CASSSPGLTYEQYF
TGTGCCAGCAGTTCTCCGGGGTTGACCTACGAGCAGTACTTC
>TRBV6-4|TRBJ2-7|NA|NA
CVSRAKSSYEQYF
TGTGTCAGCAGGGCAAAAAGCTCCTACGAGCAATACTTC
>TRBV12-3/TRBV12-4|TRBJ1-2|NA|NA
CTSSYEADIPYGYTF
TGTACCAGCAGCTACGAAGCGGATATTCCTTATGGCTACACCTTC
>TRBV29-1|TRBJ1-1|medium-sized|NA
CSVRTRGARGTEAFF
TGCAGCGTTCGGACTCGGGGGGCGCGGGGCACTGAAGCTTTCTTT
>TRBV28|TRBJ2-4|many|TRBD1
CASNLRTGKGYIQYF
TGTGCCAGCAACCTTCGGACAGGGAAGGGGTACATTCAGTACTTC
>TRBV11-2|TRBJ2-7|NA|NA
CASSLEGVMQYF
TGTGCCAGCAGCTTAGAAGGGGTCATGCAGTACTTC
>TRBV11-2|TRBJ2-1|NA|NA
CASSRTTVNEQFF
TGTGCCAGTAGCCGGACTACCGTGAATGAGCAGTTCTTC
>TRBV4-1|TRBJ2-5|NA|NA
CASCQDRDGAETRYF
TGCGCCAGCTGCCAAGATCGCGACGGGGCCGAGACCCGGTACTTC
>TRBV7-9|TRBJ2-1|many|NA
CASTKDLDNEQFF
TGTGCCAGCACCAAAGACCTGGACAATGAGCAGTTCTTC
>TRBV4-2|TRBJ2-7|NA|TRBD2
CGSSQDYASGGATYMQYF
TGTGGCAGCAGCCAAGATTATGCTAGCGGGGGGGCTACCTACATGCAGTACTTC
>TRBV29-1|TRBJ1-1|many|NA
CSVSSHRDTEAFF
TGCAGCGTATCATCCCACAGGGACACTGAAGCTTTCTTT
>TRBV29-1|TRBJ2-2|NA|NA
CSVEDFGAGGTGELFF
TGCAGCGTTGAAGATTTCGGCGCAGGGGGGACCGGGGAGCTGTTTTTT
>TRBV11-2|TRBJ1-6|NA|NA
CTSSSTLGTNLSSPLHF
TGTACCAGCAGTTCAACATTAGGGACAAACCTGAGTTCACCCCTCCACTTT
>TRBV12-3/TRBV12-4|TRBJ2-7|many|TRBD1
CASSRTGGQDYEQYF
TGTGCCAGCAGTCGTACAGGGGGCCAAGACTACGAGCAGTACTTC
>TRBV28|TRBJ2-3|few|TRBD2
CASSLSGTTDTQYF
TGTGCCAGCAGCCTCAGCGGGACCACAGATACGCAGTATTTT
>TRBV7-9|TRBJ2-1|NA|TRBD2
CASRLRIAGEQFF
TGTGCCAGCAGACTAAGGATAGCGGGCGAGCAGTTCTTC
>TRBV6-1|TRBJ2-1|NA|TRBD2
CISSKWTSGRLGSYNEQFF
TGTATCAGCAGTAAATGGACTAGCGGGAGGTTGGGCTCCTACAATGAGCAGTTCTTC
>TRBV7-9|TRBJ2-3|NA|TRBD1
CAISGPGQRSTGTQYF
TGTGCTATCAGCGGCCCGGGACAGCGAAGCACAGGTACGCAGTATTTT
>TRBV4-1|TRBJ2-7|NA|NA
CASSQTDMGLTLSHEQYF
TGCGCCAGCAGTCAAACCGACATGGGATTAACTCTCTCCCACGAGCAGTACTTC
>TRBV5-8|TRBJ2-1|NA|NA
CASSLCSAEYNEQFF
TGTGCCAGCAGCTTGTGCAGTGCCGAATACAATGAGCAGTTCTTC
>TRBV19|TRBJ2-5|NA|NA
CASRGTAQETQYF
TGTGCCAGTAGGGGGACGGCGCAAGAGACCCAGTACTTC
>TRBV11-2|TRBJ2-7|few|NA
CASSLGGVSSYEQYF
TGTGCCAGCAGCTTGGGGGGTGTCAGCTCCTACGAGCAGTACTTC
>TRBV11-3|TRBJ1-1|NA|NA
CASNAKGITEAFF
TGTGCCAGCAACGCTAAAGGTATCACTGAAGCTTTCTTT
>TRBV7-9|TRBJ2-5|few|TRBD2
CASSPTSRETQYF
TGTGCCAGCAGCCCGACTAGCCGGGAGACCCAGTACTTC
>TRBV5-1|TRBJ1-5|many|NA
CASSLEGGAHQPQHF
TGCGCCAGCAGCTTGGAAGGAGGGGCGCATCAGCCCCAGCATTTT
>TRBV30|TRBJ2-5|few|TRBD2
CAWSVPSGGFTETQYF
TGTGCCTGGAGTGTACCTAGCGGGGGGTTTACAGAGACCCAGTACTTC